This record looks at one T cell receptor beta chain sequence and its context. In the original workflow: Nucleated cell number was recorded as an estimate derived from reference gene primer amplification. The data were produced by immunoSEQ multiplex PCR, yet TCRdb's version contains in-frame clones alone and is incomplete. V and J calls plus clone size are reproduced from that table; the DNA served to infer D and trimming. The profile shows about 90,000 clones, approximately 89% of them singletons. This sample was taken from a study of blood T cell repertoires in COVID-19. The CDR3 runs 16 residues. Germline CDR1 is SGHVS and CDR2 is FQNEAQ. V lost 1 base and J lost 2, with 11 bases in between.

The chain employs TRBV7-8 and TRBJ2-2, with a weak D call TRBD2 (6 bases). The sequence was obtained from a human donor with active COVID-19. The donor label of this sample is uncertain. The sequenced sample consisted of peripheral blood. The CDR3 coding sequence is TGTGCCAGCAGCTTAGACATAGCGGAAAACACCGGGGAGCTGTTTTTT. Protein product: CASSLDIAENTGELFF.